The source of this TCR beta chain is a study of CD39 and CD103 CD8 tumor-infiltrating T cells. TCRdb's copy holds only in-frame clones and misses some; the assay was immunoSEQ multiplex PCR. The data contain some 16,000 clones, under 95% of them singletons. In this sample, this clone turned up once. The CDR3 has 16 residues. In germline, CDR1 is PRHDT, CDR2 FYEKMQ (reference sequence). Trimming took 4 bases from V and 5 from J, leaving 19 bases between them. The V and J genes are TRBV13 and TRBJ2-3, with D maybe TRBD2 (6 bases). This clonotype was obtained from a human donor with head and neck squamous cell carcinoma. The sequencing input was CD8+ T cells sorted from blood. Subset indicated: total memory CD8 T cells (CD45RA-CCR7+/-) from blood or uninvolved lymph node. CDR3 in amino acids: CASSSPRDSRGDTQYF. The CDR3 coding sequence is TGTGCCAGCAGCTCCCCTCGGGACTCCCGGGGAGATACGCAGTATTTT. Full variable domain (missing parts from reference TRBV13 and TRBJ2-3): AAGVIQSPRHLIKEKRETATLKCYPIPRHDTVYWYQQGPGQDPQFLISFYEKMQSDKGSIPDRFSAQQFSDYHSELNMSSLELGDSALYFCASSSPRDSRGDTQYFGPGTRLTVL.